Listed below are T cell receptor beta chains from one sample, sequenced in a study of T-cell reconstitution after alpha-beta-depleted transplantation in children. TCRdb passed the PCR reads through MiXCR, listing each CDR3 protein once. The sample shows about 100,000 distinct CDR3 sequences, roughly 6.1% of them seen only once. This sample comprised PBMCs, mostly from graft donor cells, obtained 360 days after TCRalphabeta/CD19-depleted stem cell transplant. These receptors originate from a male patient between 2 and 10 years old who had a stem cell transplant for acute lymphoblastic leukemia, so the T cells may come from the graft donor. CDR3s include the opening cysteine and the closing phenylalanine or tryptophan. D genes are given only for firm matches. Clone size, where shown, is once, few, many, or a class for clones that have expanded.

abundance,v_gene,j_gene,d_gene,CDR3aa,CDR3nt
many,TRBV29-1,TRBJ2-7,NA,CSVVGGEQYF,TGCAGCGTTGTAGGTGGAGAGCAGTACTTC
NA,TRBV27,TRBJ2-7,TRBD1,CASSTRTGREQYF,TGTGCCAGCAGTACCCGGACAGGGCGCGAGCAGTACTTC
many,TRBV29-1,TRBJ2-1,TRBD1,CSVGQGSYNEQFF,TGCAGCGTGGGACAGGGGTCCTACAATGAGCAGTTCTTC
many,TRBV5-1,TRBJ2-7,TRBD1,CASRAWIQTGTYEQYF,TGCGCCAGCAGAGCTTGGATCCAGACAGGGACCTACGAGCAGTACTTC
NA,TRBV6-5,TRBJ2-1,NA,CASSYSKEAANNEQFF,TGTGCCAGCAGTTACTCGAAGGAAGCAGCTAACAATGAGCAGTTCTTC
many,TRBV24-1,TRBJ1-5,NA,CATSDLGYQPQHF,TGTGCCACCAGTGATTTGGGGTATCAGCCCCAGCATTTT
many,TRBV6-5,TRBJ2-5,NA,CASSYSMARTKETQYF,TGTGCCAGCAGTTACTCGATGGCGCGAACGAAAGAGACCCAGTACTTC
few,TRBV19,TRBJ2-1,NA,CASNPGIPYNEQFF,TGTGCCAGTAACCCAGGGATCCCCTACAATGAGCAGTTCTTC
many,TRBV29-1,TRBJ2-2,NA,CSVIAEGGELFF,TGCAGCGTTATAGCGGAAGGCGGGGAGCTGTTTTTT
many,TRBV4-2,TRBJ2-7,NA,CASSQHTGTEQYF,TGTGCCAGCAGCCAACATACAGGGACCGAGCAGTACTTC
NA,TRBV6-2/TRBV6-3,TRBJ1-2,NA,CASSPDRWGYTF,TGTGCCAGCAGCCCGGACCGTTGGGGCTACACCTTC
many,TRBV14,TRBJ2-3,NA,CASSPLSGMDTQYF,TGTGCCAGCAGCCCGCTATCGGGGATGGATACGCAGTATTTT
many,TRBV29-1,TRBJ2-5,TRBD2,CSVESSGTETQYF,TGCAGCGTTGAGTCTAGCGGGACTGAGACCCAGTACTTC
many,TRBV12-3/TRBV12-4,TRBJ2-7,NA,CASSYRAYEQYF,TGTGCCAGCAGTTACAGGGCTTACGAGCAGTACTTC
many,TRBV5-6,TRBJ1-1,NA,CASSGYWGKNTEAFF,TGTGCCAGCAGCGGTTACTGGGGGAAGAACACTGAAGCTTTCTTT
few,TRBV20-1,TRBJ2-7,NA,CSARDSSYEQYF,TGCAGTGCTAGGGACAGCTCCTACGAGCAGTACTTC
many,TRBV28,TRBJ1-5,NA,CASSLGGYSNQPQHF,TGTGCCAGCAGTTTAGGGGGGTATAGCAATCAGCCCCAGCATTTT
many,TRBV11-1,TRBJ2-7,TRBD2,CASSSGRGTSTYSPYEQYF,TGTGCCAGCAGCTCGGGGAGGGGGACTAGTACTTACAGTCCATACGAGCAGTACTTC
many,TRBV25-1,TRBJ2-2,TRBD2,CASSWGGTGELFF,TGTGCCAGCAGTTGGGGGGGGACCGGGGAGCTGTTTTTT
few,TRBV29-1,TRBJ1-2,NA,CSAIVDSGGYTF,TGCAGCGCAATAGTGGACAGCGGGGGCTACACCTTC
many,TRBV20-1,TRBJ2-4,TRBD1,CSARDPGQYDIQYF,TGCAGTGCTAGAGACCCGGGACAGTATGACATTCAGTACTTC
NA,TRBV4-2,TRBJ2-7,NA,CASSTRGQGLHSYEQYF,TGTGCCAGCTCGACCCGAGGTCAGGGACTCCACTCCTACGAGCAGTACTTC